A single sample gave rise to the 19 T cell receptor beta chains below, sequenced in a study of PD-1 blockade in mismatch repair-deficient tumors. Only in-frame clones appear in the TCRdb table, and some are missing; sequencing was by immunoSEQ multiplex PCR. The repertoire holds tens of thousands of clones, with roughly 88% as singletons. Sequencing was performed on peripheral blood, taken 52 weeks after starting pembrolizumab. These receptors originate from an adult with mismatch repair-deficient cancer.

This clone was observed a few times. The CDR3 DNA follows: TGTGCCAGCTCACCTGGACTAGAAGAGACCCAGTACTTC. As protein: CASSPGLEETQYF. The chain recombines TRBV18 with TRBJ2-5; the match to TRBD2 covers 7 bases. This CDR3 is built from 13 residues. With 3 bases clipped from V and 3 bases from J, the junction kept 1 base outside the gene matches. The germline V gene has CDR1 KGHSH and CDR2 LQKENI.

The rearrangement uses TRBV5-1 and TRBJ2-7; D gene unclear. The CDR3 length is 14 residues. Germline V CDR1 and CDR2: SGHRS, YFSETQ. V lost 0 bases to trimming and J lost 9 bases, with 16 bases between them. The CDR3 nucleotides read TGCGCCAGCAGCTTGGGTGCCGGGCCTTGGGGGCAGTACTTC. Protein sequence: CASSLGAGPWGQYF.

The V call is TRBV2, the J call TRBJ2-2, with D perhaps matching TRBD2 (7 bases). V was pared by 6 bases and J by 3 bases, with 23 bases between. Germline-derived CDR1 and CDR2 are SNHLY and FYNNEI. This CDR3 is 18 amino acids long. CDR3: CASSRPWGAGVHTGELFF. The CDR3 DNA reads as TGTGCCAGCAGCCGCCCCTGGGGGGCGGGAGTCCACACCGGGGAGCTGTTTTTT.

The CDR3, as DNA: TGCAGCGTTGGTGACCGGGAGCAGTTCTTC. As protein: CSVGDREQFF. The chain uses TRBV29-1 and TRBJ2-1; D remains unclear. This CDR3 spans 10 amino acids. The V end was cut by 4 bases, the J end by 10 bases, with 8 bases between. The V gene's germline CDR1 is SQVTM and CDR2 ANQGSEA.

A remark on this clone: The junction departs from the called germline gene at one end, perhaps through a read error. The chain links TRBV10-3 to TRBJ2-7; 11 bases agree with TRBD2. The CDR3 covers 19 residues. Germline V gives CDR1 ENHRY, CDR2 SYGVKD. The CDR3 reads CAISLTGGTSGNTQLPLNF. In DNA form, the CDR3 reads TGTGCCATCAGCCTAACAGGGGGGACTAGCGGTAACACTCAACTCCCCCTAAACTTC.

The chain joins TRBV28 to TRBJ2-7; 7 positions agree with TRBD2. Germline V gene sequence: CDR1 MDHEN, CDR2 SYDVKM. There are 14 residues in the CDR3. The V gene end was trimmed by 6 bases and the J gene end by 0 bases; junction bases not matched to a gene: 5. CDR3 nucleotides: TGTGCCAGCAGCACAAGCGGGACCTCCTACGAGCAGTACTTC. Encoded protein: CASSTSGTSYEQYF.

The CDR3 nucleotides read TGCGCCAGCAGACCCCGGGACTCGGCCTACGAGCAGTACTTC. Amino acid sequence: CASRPRDSAYEQYF. The V gene is TRBV5-1, the J gene TRBJ2-7, with D possibly matching TRBD2 (6 bases). The V and J ends lost 5 bases and 2 bases respectively, with 14 bases between them. The CDR3 contains 14 residues. Germline assignment: CDR1 SGHRS and CDR2 YFSETQ.

The J gene is TRBJ2-1, the V gene TRBV7-9, with D perhaps matching TRBD2 (6 bases). Germline CDR1 SEHNR, CDR2 FQNEAQ (reference sequence). V lost 5 bases, J lost 5 bases, and 16 bases lay in between. This CDR3 spans 15 amino acids. The chain's CDR3 is CASSPGTVMDNEQFF. As DNA, the CDR3 is TGTGCCAGCAGCCCTGGGACTGTAATGGACAATGAGCAGTTCTTC.

V is TRBV7-6 and J is TRBJ2-2; D ambiguous. There are 14 residues in the CDR3. The germline V and J ends were trimmed by 5 bases and 0 bases, with 7 bases remaining between them. Germline loops: CDR1 SGHVS, CDR2 FNYEAQ. CDR3 DNA sequence: TGTGCCAGCAGCCCGCACGCGAACACCGGGGAGCTGTTTTTT. Translating it yields CASSPHANTGELFF. Supplemented by reference TRBV7-6 and TRBJ2-2, the full variable domain reads GAGVSQSPRYKVTKRGQDVALRCDPISGHVSLYWYRQALGQGPEFLTYFNYEAQQDKSGLPNDRFSAERPEGSISTLTIQRTEQRDSAMYRCASSPHANTGELFFGEGSRLTVL.

The gene calls are TRBV11-3 and TRBJ1-1; perhaps TRBD1 as D (5 bases). CDR1 is SGHNT and CDR2 is YENEEA in the germline V gene. This CDR3 comprises 11 residues. Trimming left V 7 bases short and J 8 bases short, with 11 bases between. The CDR3 bases are TGTGCCAGCAACCAGGGTGGAGAAGCTTTCTTT. Translating gives CASNQGGEAFF.

The chain uses TRBV4-1 and TRBJ2-1; D possibly corresponds to TRBD2 (6 bases). Germline-derived CDR1 and CDR2 are MGHRA and YSYEKL. The CDR3 is 15 residues long. V was trimmed by 0 bases and J by 7 bases, leaving 13 bases between them. This CDR3 reads CASSQDREVGNEQFF. For the CDR3, the DNA is TGCGCCAGCAGCCAAGACAGGGAGGTCGGGAATGAGCAGTTCTTC.

The chain employs TRBV7-2 and TRBJ2-1, with TRBD2 matching 7 bases. V trimming: 0 bases; J trimming: 13 bases; junction bases outside the gene matches: 6. Germline V CDR1 and CDR2: SGHTA, FQGNSA. This CDR3 is built from 13 residues. CDR3: CASSLAGGPGQFF. The CDR3 coding sequence is TGTGCCAGCAGCTTAGCGGGAGGGCCGGGTCAGTTCTTC.

V is TRBV6-5 and J is TRBJ1-2; 7 bases align to TRBD1. The V segment lost 2 bases and the J segment 8 bases; nucleotides outside the gene matches: 8. The CDR3 spans 14 residues. CDR1 and CDR2 (germline): MNHEY, SVGAGI. The CDR3 here is CASSYGPTGYGYTF. The CDR3 region has the DNA TGTGCCAGCAGTTACGGCCCGACAGGGTACGGCTACACCTTC.

This clone has a handful of counts. V gene TRBV25-1 combines with J gene TRBJ1-4; TRBD1 is a possible D gene (6 bases). CDR1 is MGHDK, CDR2 SYGVNS, per germline. The CDR3 has 14 residues. Between the trimmed V and J ends, which lost 3 bases and 5 bases, there was a span of 10 bases. The chain's CDR3 is CASSEGAPNEKLFF. The CDR3 nucleotides are TGTGCCAGCAGTGAGGGGGCCCCGAATGAAAAACTGTTTTTT.

V is TRBV29-1 and J is TRBJ2-1; D is tentatively TRBD1 or TRBD2 (5 bases each). The CDR3 has 12 residues. The germline gives CDR1 SQVTM, CDR2 ANQGSEA. Trimming removed 0 bases at V and 10 bases at J, with 10 bases between. This CDR3 is CSVEDLRDEQFF. As DNA, the CDR3 is TGCAGCGTTGAAGATTTGAGGGACGAGCAGTTCTTC.

This clone was seen only once. DNA of the CDR3: TGTGCCAGCAGTTGGGAGCGGGAGGGTTTCAATGAGCAGTTCTTC. Translation: CASSWEREGFNEQFF. The chain recombines TRBV28 with TRBJ2-1; 10 bases fit TRBD2. This CDR3 contains 15 residues. Looked up from germline, CDR1 is MDHEN and CDR2 is SYDVKM. After removal of 4 bases from V and 6 bases from J, the junction contained 6 bases not matched to a gene. Filled out from reference TRBV28 and TRBJ2-1, the complete variable domain reads DVKVTQSSRYLVKRTGEKVFLECVQDMDHENMFWYRQDPGLGLRLIYFSYDVKMKEKGDIPEGYSVSREKKERFSLILESASTNQTSMYLCASSWEREGFNEQFFGPGTRLTVL.

This clone has just a few counts. The chain carries TRBV4-1 and TRBJ1-2, with D hard to call. V was clipped by 1 base and J by 7 bases, with 16 bases between them. The germline V gene has CDR1 MGHRA and CDR2 YSYEKL. This CDR3 comprises 15 residues. Written as DNA, the CDR3 is TGCGCCAGCAGCCAAGTTGGCACAGCCACTTCTGGCTACACCTTC. Translation gives CASSQVGTATSGYTF.

The chain employs TRBV7-9 and TRBJ2-7; 9 bases align to TRBD1. Germline CDR1 reads SEHNR; CDR2 reads FQNEAQ (reference sequence). This CDR3 is 17 amino acids long. The V and J ends lost 5 bases and 0 bases, in that order; junction bases with no gene match: 11. The CDR3 DNA reads as TGTGCCAGCAGCCACACAGGGGGCGGCGTGGGCTCCTACGAGCAGTACTTC. Its translation: CASSHTGGGVGSYEQYF.

This sequence joins TRBV27 and TRBJ1-2; D unresolved. V gave up 2 bases and J gave up 0 bases, with 7 bases separating them. Germline CDR1 is MNHEY and CDR2 is SMNVEV (reference sequence). The CDR3 consists of 14 residues. The CDR3 DNA is TGTGCCAGCAGTTTAGGGCCGTCTAACTATGGCTACACCTTC. Translated: CASSLGPSNYGYTF.